The entry that follows covers one T cell receptor (beta chain) sequence. The data belong to a study of blood T cell repertoires in COVID-19. Study overall: Both acute and convalescent COVID-19 samples were obtained from the United States, Italy and Spain. PBMCs, B-cell-depleted T cells, or T cells provided the cDNA or gDNA that made up the material.

Enrolment of Seattle patients took place during active infection, and they were followed longitudinally. Methods used by the authors: Estimates of nucleated cell counts were drawn from the amplification of reference gene primers. Only in-frame clones appear in the TCRdb table, and some are missing; sequencing was by immunoSEQ multiplex PCR. For V, J and clone size, that table is used; D and trimming come from the DNA. The table includes approximately 300,000 clones, more than 70% detected once. Germline lookup yields CDR1 MDHEN and CDR2 SYDVKM. The CDR3 sequence is 17 residues long. V lost 3 bases and J lost 0; bases outside the gene matches: 6.

The source material was peripheral blood. J is TRBJ1-2 and V is TRBV28; 11 nucleotides match TRBD1. The receptor was derived from a woman aged 25 to 39 with COVID-19, enrolled during active disease. This chain's CDR3 is CASSFLDRGLSNYGYTF. CDR3 DNA sequence: TGTGCCAGCAGTTTCCTGGACAGGGGGCTCTCTAACTATGGCTACACCTTC.